Listed below are T cell receptor beta chains from one sample, sequenced in a study of human T cells and chemical hapten exposure. Via MiXCR, TCRdb re-called the RACE reads, giving one row per CDR3 protein. The table shows roughly 50,000 distinct CDR3 sequences, with 9.9% occurring only once. The starting material was whole blood, obtained in connection with sensitization to the hapten diphenylcyclopropenone (DPC). The source is a woman aged 40 to 55 with alopecia areata. Some clones in this sample may be carry-over from other donors' samples. Each CDR3 is given without its conserved first and last residue.

j_call,v_call,cdr3_aa
TRBJ1-2,TRBV11-2,ASSLDGQPYGYT
TRBJ2-7,TRBV6-2/TRBV6-3,ASRIGDRAYVGQY
TRBJ2-7,TRBV6-2/TRBV6-3,ASGPRYGTASHEQY
TRBJ1-1,TRBV6-4,ASSRAGEETEAF
TRBJ2-3,TRBV7-9,ASLPGTGGTDTQY
TRBJ1-1,TRBV27,ASSPAGRGHTEAF
TRBJ2-7,TRBV4-1,ASSRVDGDYEQY
TRBJ2-3,TRBV6-1,ASSELAWWDTQY
TRBJ1-1,TRBV4-1,ASSHDRAPGAF
TRBJ2-5,TRBV14,ASSQSSRDYQETQY
TRBJ2-1,TRBV3-1,ASSPRPSGEYNEQF
TRBJ1-1,TRBV29-1,SVSAVGQNTEAF
TRBJ1-3,TRBV3-1,ASSRRGSRGYSGNTIY
TRBJ2-1,TRBV7-6,ASSPGTASLEQF
TRBJ1-1,TRBV20-1,SARDRDYEAF